This T cell receptor (beta chain) is from a study of Ad26.COV2.S vaccination and SARS-CoV-2 variants. Study-wide context: It was the COV1001 Ad26.COV2.S trial arm that included the donor.

Data came from immunoSEQ multiplex PCR; TCRdb stores just in-frame clones and leaves some out. The sample includes about 350,000 clones, roughly 87% seen only once; the top ten take more than 3%. Treatment reported: roughly 19 received Ad26.COV2.S at low or high dose, single or two shots; 5 received placebo; per-sample allocation not given. Day 63 after the first vaccine or placebo injection was the time point for sampling. An adult donor aged 18-55 years was enrolled in Boston. J gave up 3 bases and V 5 bases, and 3 bases lay outside the gene matches. Germline-derived CDR1 and CDR2 are SEHNR and FQNEAQ (reference sequence). This CDR3 contains 13 residues.

The material was peripheral blood, obtained in a trial of Ad26.COV2.S vaccine versus placebo. The TCR comes from a person between 18 and 60 years old who received the Ad26.COV2.S COVID-19 vaccine or a placebo. V and J are TRBV7-9 and TRBJ2-7, with 8 positions matching TRBD2. The CDR3 region is CASSPAGVYEQYF. CDR3 nucleotides: TGTGCCAGCAGCCCAGCGGGGGTCTACGAGCAGTACTTC.